The 30 T cell receptor beta chains below were found in one sample sequenced in a study of hypomethylating agent response in myelodysplastic syndrome. Using immunoSEQ multiplex PCR, the repertoire was profiled, and TCRdb retains in-frame clones only, with some absent. The sample records 2,500 to 3,500 clones, roughly 77% being singletons. This sample comprised bone marrow, obtained before or after starting hypomethylating agent treatment for myelodysplastic syndrome (not recorded which). Source of these receptors: a human donor with myelodysplastic syndrome.

V and J are TRBV7-8 and TRBJ1-5; 8 positions agree with TRBD1. V lost 5 bases to trimming and J lost 2 bases; unmatched junction nucleotides: 11. Germline V gives CDR1 SGHVS, CDR2 FQNEAQ. The CDR3 has 17 amino acids. CDR3 in amino acids: CASSESAGGIGNQPQHF. The CDR3 DNA is TGTGCCAGCAGCGAGAGCGCAGGGGGCATAGGCAATCAGCCCCAGCATTTT.

The chain recombines TRBV23-1 with TRBJ1-6; maybe TRBD1 (6 bases). TRBV23-1 is an open reading frame, and its role is uncertain. The CDR3 consists of 18 residues. Between the trimmed V and J ends, which lost 0 bases and 10 bases, there was a span of 22 bases. The DNA of the CDR3 is TGCGCCAGCAGTCAATCGATCGACAGGTTTACCTCGGGGTCACCCCTCCACTTT. This translates into CASSQSIDRFTSGSPLHF.

V and J are TRBV6-1 and TRBJ1-2; no clear D gene. CDR3 length: 15 amino acids. Germline V gene data show CDR1 as MNHNS and CDR2 as SASEGT. Trimming stripped 4 bases from V and 0 bases from J, with 12 bases between. CDR3 DNA: TGTGCCAGCAGTGGGTTCCTCCCCACTAACTATGGCTACACCTTC. Translation gives CASSGFLPTNYGYTF.

The genes are TRBV9 and TRBJ2-2; D is undetermined. Germline values: CDR1 SGDLS, CDR2 YYNGEE. This CDR3 spans 16 amino acids. The V end lost 0 bases, the J end lost 5 bases, and 14 bases lay between the germline ends. CDR3 in DNA: TGTGCCAGCAGCGTAGATCCAGATCCCACGACCGGGGAGCTGTTTTTT. Translated: CASSVDPDPTTGELFF.

The rearrangement joins TRBV27 to TRBJ2-7; the match to TRBD1 covers 11 bases. V shed 6 bases and J 3 bases; nucleotides not matched to a gene: 4. The CDR3 has 14 residues. Per germline, CDR1 MNHEY and CDR2 SMNVEV (reference sequence). CDR3 DNA: TGTGCCAGCAGACCGGGACAGGGGGTCTACGAGCAGTACTTC. This gives the protein CASRPGQGVYEQYF.

This clone was seen only a few times. The CDR3 DNA follows: TGTGCCTGGAGTGGGGACTCGGGTCAGCCCCAGCATTTT. Amino acids: CAWSGDSGQPQHF. The V gene is TRBV30, the J gene TRBJ1-5; maybe TRBD1 (5 bases). V was trimmed by 1 base and J by 6 bases, leaving 10 bases between them. The CDR3 runs 13 residues. Germline CDR1 and CDR2: GTSNPN and SVGIG (reference sequence).

V is TRBV11-2 and J is TRBJ2-7, with TRBD2 as a possible D gene (5 bases). Germline V CDR1 and CDR2: SGHAT, FQNNGV. The CDR3 contains 14 residues. V lost 2 bases and J lost 5, with 13 bases in between. CDR3 coding DNA: TGTGCCAGCAGCTTAAGCCAGCCCGGGAACGAGCAGTACTTC. Translated: CASSLSQPGNEQYF.

The V and J genes are TRBV29-1 and TRBJ1-5; D is possibly TRBD1 (5 bases). V was pared by 6 bases and J by 0 bases, with 15 bases between. CDR1 is SQVTM, CDR2 ANQGSEA, per germline. The CDR3 sequence is 15 residues long. The DNA of the CDR3 is TGCAGCGTCTCCCAGGGAGGGAATAGCAATCAGCCCCAGCATTTT. Protein sequence: CSVSQGGNSNQPQHF.

The chain employs TRBV18 and TRBJ2-3, with D possibly matching TRBD1 (5 bases). The CDR3 consists of 13 residues. Germline V CDR1 and CDR2: KGHSH, LQKENI. The V and J ends lost 4 bases and 5 bases respectively, with 10 bases between them. CDR3 in amino acids: CASSQGYGDTQYF. The CDR3 DNA follows: TGTGCCAGCTCACAGGGGTACGGAGATACGCAGTATTTT.

CDR3 nucleotides: TGTGCCAGTTCTACAGGGCATACGCAGTATTTT. Translated, it gives CASSTGHTQYF. This chain uses TRBV19 with TRBJ2-3; possible D gene TRBD1, 6 bases. The CDR3 extends over 11 amino acids. In germline, CDR1 is LNHDA, CDR2 SQIVND (reference sequence). The V gene lost 8 bases and the J gene lost 7 bases, with 10 bases spanning the gap. The variable domain in full, with the rest retrieved from reference TRBV19 and TRBJ2-3, is DGGITQSPKYLFRKEGQNVTLSCEQNLNHDAMYWYRQDPGQGLRLIYYSQIVNDFQKGDIAEGYSVSREKKESFPLTVTSAQKNPTAFYLCASSTGHTQYFGPGTRLTVL.

A few counts support this clone. V and J are TRBV7-8 and TRBJ2-7; either TRBD1 or TRBD2 may supply D (6 bases each). Germline CDR1 is SGHVS and CDR2 is FQNEAQ. The CDR3 is 14 amino acids. V lost 1 base and J lost 6, with 13 bases in between. The CDR3 nucleotides are TGTGCCAGCAGCTTAGGGGGGGCGCAGGTCGAGCAGTACTTC. As protein: CASSLGGAQVEQYF. The full variable domain, in which reference TRBV7-8 and TRBJ2-7 provide the parts outside the CDR3, is GAGVSQSPRYKVAKRGQDVALRCDPISGHVSLFWYQQALGQGPEFLTYFQNEAQLDKSGLPSDRFFAERPEGSVSTLKIQRTQQEDSAVYLCASSLGGAQVEQYFGPGTRLTVT.

This chain uses TRBV27 with TRBJ1-4; no clear D gene. V was clipped by 5 bases and J by 3 bases, with 19 bases between them. Per the germline V gene, CDR1 is MNHEY and CDR2 is SMNVEV (reference sequence). The CDR3 is 17 amino acids. The CDR3 here is CASSLIYTTGPNEKLFF. In DNA form, the CDR3 reads TGTGCCAGCAGTCTGATTTATACGACTGGCCCTAATGAAAAACTGTTTTTT.

This clone was seen more than once but under ten times. V usage is TRBV7-5 and J usage is TRBJ2-7; TRBD2 is the table's D call and was not checked against the DNA. TRBV7-5 is deemed a pseudogene. There are 14 residues in the CDR3. The CDR3 reads CASSFSPVSYEQYF. The CDR3 DNA reads as TGTGCCAGCAGCTTCTCCCCCGTATCCTACGAGCAGTACTTC.

The chain is built from TRBV6-5 and TRBJ1-5, with a weak D call TRBD1 (5 bases). The germline gives CDR1 MNHEY, CDR2 SVGAGI. V lost 4 bases to trimming and J lost 4 bases, with 14 bases between them. The CDR3 has 15 amino acids. The CDR3 protein is CASSWGRGGNQPQHF. In DNA, the CDR3 is TGTGCCAGCAGTTGGGGCCGGGGGGGAAATCAGCCCCAGCATTTT.

The V and J genes are TRBV30 and TRBJ1-1; D is perhaps TRBD1 (6 bases). CDR3 length: 15 residues. From germline, CDR1 is GTSNPN and CDR2 SVGIG (reference sequence). V lost 0 bases to trimming and J lost 6 bases, with 17 bases between them. The CDR3 bases are TGTGCCTGGAGTGTATTCTCGGGGACAAGGGCTGAAGCTTTCTTT. Translating gives CAWSVFSGTRAEAFF.

The rearrangement links TRBV29-1 to TRBJ2-7; D is undetermined. With 4 bases removed from V and 3 bases from J, the gap between germline ends came to 13 bases. The CDR3 sequence is 13 residues long. The germline gives CDR1 SQVTM, CDR2 ANQGSEA. CDR3 in DNA: TGCAGCGTTGGAAAGGGTCAGGACTACGAGCAGTACTTC. Its protein is CSVGKGQDYEQYF.

The chain links TRBV23-1 to TRBJ1-5, with D tentatively TRBD1 (6 bases). TRBV23-1 is an open reading frame whose function is uncertain. V shed 0 bases and J shed 2 bases, with 29 bases lying between them. The CDR3 sequence is 22 residues long. CDR3 DNA: TGCGCCAGCAGTCAATCGAAGGGGGAACCTCAATCCTTATGGTATGGCAATCAGCCCCAGCATTTT. It codes for CASSQSKGEPQSLWYGNQPQHF.

This clone was observed a few times. The V and J genes are TRBV19 and TRBJ2-7; TRBD1 agrees at 8 bases. Germline values: CDR1 LNHDA, CDR2 SQIVND (reference sequence). The CDR3 runs to 14 residues. Trimming at V came to 3 bases and at J to 5 bases, leaving 6 bases not matched to a gene. CDR3 DNA: TGTGCCAGTAGTATCCTCTTGGACAGGGACGAGCAGTACTTC. It specifies CASSILLDRDEQYF.

The chain joins TRBV10-1 to TRBJ1-1, with a tentative D call TRBD1 (6 bases). V was trimmed by 4 bases and J by 3 bases, leaving 12 bases between them. The CDR3 has 14 amino acids. CDR1 is WNHNN and CDR2 is SYGVQD in the germline V gene (reference sequence). CDR3 DNA: TGCGCCAGCAGTGCGAACAGGGCAGACACTGAAGCTTTCTTT. It encodes CASSANRADTEAFF.

This rearrangement joins TRBV27 to TRBJ2-7; 11 positions match TRBD2. This CDR3 is built from 16 residues. Germline V gene lookup returns CDR1 MNHEY and CDR2 SMNVEV (reference sequence). V shed 5 bases, J shed 2 bases, and the junction held 8 bases outside the gene matches. In nucleotides, the CDR3 is TGTGCCAGCAGTACCCGTTCTAGCGGGGGGACCTACGAGCAGTACTTC. This translates into CASSTRSSGGTYEQYF.

Only a few counts were recorded for this clone. The chain recombines TRBV5-4 with TRBJ2-5; D is possibly TRBD1 (6 bases). V was trimmed by 1 base and J by 4 bases, leaving 14 bases between them. The CDR3 contains 15 residues. Germline V gives CDR1 SGHNT, CDR2 YYREEE (reference sequence). In DNA form, the CDR3 reads TGTGCCAGCAGCTTGCCAACTTGGGGGCCAGAGACCCAGTACTTC. Its protein is CASSLPTWGPETQYF.

The genes are TRBV7-6 and TRBJ2-3, with 7 nucleotides matching TRBD1. The CDR3 has 16 amino acids. Germline assignment: CDR1 SGHVS and CDR2 FNYEAQ. Trimming removed 5 bases from V and 0 bases from J; junction bases left unmatched: 8. The CDR3 DNA reads TGTGCCAGCAGCAAGATGACAGGGCTCAGCACAGATACGCAGTATTTT. Translation gives CASSKMTGLSTDTQYF.

The chain couples TRBV21-1 to TRBJ2-3; the table's D call of TRBD2 was not tested on the DNA. TRBV21-1 is a recognized pseudogene. The CDR3 spans 15 residues. CDR3 sequence: CASSKVAGSTDTQYF. The CDR3 DNA sequence: TGTGCCAGCAGCAAAGTCGCGGGTTCCACAGATACGCAGTATTTT.

The V and J genes are TRBV30 and TRBJ2-1; 7 bases fit TRBD2. CDR1 is GTSNPN and CDR2 is SVGIG in the germline V gene (reference sequence). Trimming at V came to 3 bases and at J to 5 bases, leaving 7 bases not matched to a gene. The CDR3 is 14 residues long. The CDR3 DNA follows: TGTGCCTGGAGACTAAGCGGGGTCCACAATGAGCAGTTCTTC. This codes for CAWRLSGVHNEQFF.

The V and J genes are TRBV11-2 and TRBJ2-3, with D perhaps TRBD2 (7 bases). CDR3 size: 15 residues. Germline V gene data show CDR1 as SGHAT and CDR2 as FQNNGV. V lost 5 bases and J 4 bases, leaving 16 bases between the germline ends. The CDR3 here is CASSPLGGAADTQYF. The CDR3 DNA follows: TGTGCCAGCAGCCCGTTGGGGGGGGCCGCAGATACGCAGTATTTT.

This chain joins TRBV19 and TRBJ2-2; D not resolved. V dropped 3 bases and J dropped 4 bases, with 9 bases sitting between them. Germline V lookup: CDR1 LNHDA, CDR2 SQIVND (reference sequence). This CDR3 comprises 14 residues. The CDR3 spells CASSISPATGELFF. CDR3 DNA: TGTGCCAGTAGTATCAGTCCCGCCACCGGGGAGCTGTTTTTT.

Only one count was recorded for this clone. The chain uses TRBV9 and TRBJ2-3; TRBD2 matches 10 bases. This CDR3 is built from 15 residues. J lost 2 bases, V lost 8 bases, and 8 bases had no gene match. Germline values: CDR1 SGDLS, CDR2 YYNGEE. The DNA of the CDR3 is TGTGCCAGTTCGAGCGGGGGGGAATCCACAGATACGCAGTATTTT. This gives the protein CASSSGGESTDTQYF. Combining the CDR3 with reference TRBV9 and TRBJ2-3 gives the whole variable domain DSGVTQTPKHLITATGQRVTLRCSPRSGDLSVYWYQQSLDQGLQFLIQYYNGEERAKGNILERFSAQQFPDLHSELNLSSLELGDSALYFCASSSGGESTDTQYFGPGTRLTVL.

The chain links TRBV18 to TRBJ1-2, with D unclear. V lost 6 bases to trimming and J lost 1 base, with 12 bases between them. The germline gives CDR1 KGHSH, CDR2 LQKENI. The CDR3 spans 14 residues. CDR3 loop: CASSPDGINYGYTF. The CDR3 DNA reads TGTGCCAGCTCGCCCGATGGGATTAACTATGGCTACACCTTC.

The chain has TRBV5-4 and TRBJ2-1; 11 bases map to TRBD2. CDR1 is SGHNT, CDR2 YYREEE, per germline (reference sequence). The CDR3 runs to 16 residues. Losses at the gene ends were 1 base for V and 7 bases for J; bases not matched to a gene: 7. The CDR3 DNA reads as TGTGCCAGCAGCTTGACTAGCGGGGGCCTATCTAATGAGCAGTTCTTC. Its translation: CASSLTSGGLSNEQFF.

This clone showed up just once. The chain couples TRBV29-1 to TRBJ2-2; 12 nucleotides align to TRBD2. The CDR3 runs to 16 residues. The germline CDR1 and CDR2 sequences are SQVTM and ANQGSEA. V was pared by 7 bases and J by 7 bases, with 13 bases of the junction left unmatched. In nucleotides, the CDR3 is TGCAGCGGGGCCCGGCTAGCGGGGGGGCCGGGCGGGGAGCTGTTTTTT. Residues: CSGARLAGGPGGELFF.